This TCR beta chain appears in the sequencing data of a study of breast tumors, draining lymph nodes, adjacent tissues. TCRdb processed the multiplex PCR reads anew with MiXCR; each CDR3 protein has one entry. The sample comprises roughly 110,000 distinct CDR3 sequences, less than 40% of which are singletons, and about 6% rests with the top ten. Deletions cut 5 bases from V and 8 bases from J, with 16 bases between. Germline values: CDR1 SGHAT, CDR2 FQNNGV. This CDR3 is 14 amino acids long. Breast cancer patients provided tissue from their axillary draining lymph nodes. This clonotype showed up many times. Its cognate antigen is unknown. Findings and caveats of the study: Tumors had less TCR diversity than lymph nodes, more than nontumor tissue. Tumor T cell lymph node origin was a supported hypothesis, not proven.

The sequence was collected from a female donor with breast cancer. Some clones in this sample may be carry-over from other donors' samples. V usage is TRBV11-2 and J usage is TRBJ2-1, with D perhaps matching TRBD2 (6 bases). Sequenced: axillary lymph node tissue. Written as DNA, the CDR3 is TGTGCCAGCAGCCCTCGTGGAGGGATGTATGAGCAGTTCTTC. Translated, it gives CASSPRGGMYEQFF. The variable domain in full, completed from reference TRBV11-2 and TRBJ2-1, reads EAGVAQSPRYKIIEKRQSVAFWCNPISGHATLYWYQQILGQGPKLLIQFQNNGVVDDSQLPKDRFSAERLKGVDSTLKIQPAKLEDSAVYLCASSPRGGMYEQFFGPGTRLTVL.